Listed below are T cell receptor beta chains from one sample, sequenced in a study of cytomegalovirus exposure and HLA in healthy donors. This table comes from immunoSEQ multiplex PCR, and its TCRdb copy is limited to in-frame clones, with some not included. The profile shows 150,000 to 180,000 clones, 65% to 75% of them singletons. Sequenced sample: PBMCs. The receptors derive from a man aged 30 to 45 in good health and CMV-seronegative. Both conserved end residues are part of each CDR3. D genes are given only for firm matches. Expanded clones are given a class, and other clones once, few, many or no size at all.

clone_size: NA
j_call: TRBJ1-6
v_call: TRBV4-3
d_call: NA
cdr3_aa: CASSQGGQGNSPLHF
cdr3_nt: TGCGCCAGCAGCCAAGGGGGTCAGGGGAATTCACCCCTCCACTTT

clone_size: NA
j_call: TRBJ2-2
v_call: TRBV19
d_call: NA
cdr3_aa: CASSEYGELFF
cdr3_nt: TGTGCCAGTAGTGAGTACGGGGAGCTGTTTTTT

clone_size: few
j_call: TRBJ1-6
v_call: TRBV6-1
d_call: TRBD1
cdr3_aa: CASSEGQGYNSPLHF
cdr3_nt: TGTGCCAGCAGTGAAGGACAGGGTTATAATTCACCCCTCCACTTT

clone_size: NA
j_call: TRBJ1-4
v_call: TRBV25-1
d_call: TRBD1
cdr3_aa: CASSETRGQGANEKLFF
cdr3_nt: TGTGCCAGCAGTGAAACTCGCGGACAGGGGGCAAATGAAAAACTGTTTTTT

clone_size: NA
j_call: TRBJ1-2
v_call: TRBV4-1
d_call: NA
cdr3_aa: CASSPSGTVSYTF
cdr3_nt: TGCGCCAGCAGCCCGAGCGGGACCGTGTCCTACACCTTC

clone_size: NA
j_call: TRBJ1-1
v_call: TRBV18
d_call: NA
cdr3_aa: CASSQDMNTEAFF
cdr3_nt: TGTGCCAGCTCACAAGACATGAACACTGAAGCTTTCTTT

clone_size: NA
j_call: TRBJ1-1
v_call: TRBV7-3
d_call: NA
cdr3_aa: CASSLRVVQGNTEAFF
cdr3_nt: TGTGCCAGCAGCTTAAGGGTTGTACAGGGTAACACTGAAGCTTTCTTT

clone_size: NA
j_call: TRBJ2-7
v_call: TRBV2
d_call: NA
cdr3_aa: CASRDSGGGEQYF
cdr3_nt: TGTGCCAGCAGGGACTCAGGGGGAGGAGAGCAGTACTTC

clone_size: NA
j_call: TRBJ1-5
v_call: TRBV6-6
d_call: NA
cdr3_aa: CASSYSLGASNQPQHF
cdr3_nt: TGTGCCAGCAGTTACTCTTTAGGGGCGAGCAATCAGCCCCAGCATTTT

clone_size: NA
j_call: TRBJ2-5
v_call: TRBV28
d_call: NA
cdr3_aa: CASSYQETQYF
cdr3_nt: TGTGCCAGCAGCTATCAAGAGACCCAGTACTTC

clone_size: NA
j_call: TRBJ2-5
v_call: TRBV9
d_call: TRBD1
cdr3_aa: CASSALTGAETQYF
cdr3_nt: TGTGCCAGCAGCGCCCTTACAGGGGCAGAGACCCAGTACTTC

clone_size: NA
j_call: TRBJ1-3
v_call: TRBV2
d_call: TRBD1
cdr3_aa: CASSVSQGAGNTIYF
cdr3_nt: TGTGCCAGCAGTGTTTCACAGGGGGCTGGAAACACCATATATTTT

clone_size: NA
j_call: TRBJ2-6
v_call: TRBV7-9
d_call: NA
cdr3_aa: CASSSTDRFSGANVLTF
cdr3_nt: TGTGCCAGCAGCTCCACAGACAGGTTCTCTGGGGCCAACGTCCTGACTTTC

clone_size: NA
j_call: TRBJ1-4
v_call: TRBV4-3
d_call: NA
cdr3_aa: CASSQVRGQGTNEKLFF
cdr3_nt: TGCGCCAGCAGCCAAGTGAGAGGCCAAGGAACTAATGAAAAACTGTTTTTT

clone_size: NA
j_call: TRBJ1-5
v_call: TRBV10-3
d_call: NA
cdr3_aa: CAISVGTDSNQPQHF
cdr3_nt: TGTGCCATCAGTGTCGGCACAGATAGCAATCAGCCCCAGCATTTT

clone_size: few
j_call: TRBJ2-3
v_call: TRBV12-5
d_call: TRBD2
cdr3_aa: CASGLNLAGNTDTQYF
cdr3_nt: TGTGCTAGTGGTTTGAATCTAGCGGGGAACACAGATACGCAGTATTTT

clone_size: NA
j_call: TRBJ1-1
v_call: TRBV2
d_call: NA
cdr3_aa: CASSVGNRDTEAFF
cdr3_nt: TGTGCCAGCAGTGTGGGTAACAGGGACACTGAAGCTTTCTTT

clone_size: few
j_call: TRBJ2-1
v_call: TRBV4-1
d_call: NA
cdr3_aa: CASSHPNNNEQFF
cdr3_nt: TGCGCCAGCAGCCACCCAAACAACAATGAGCAGTTCTTC

clone_size: NA
j_call: TRBJ1-1
v_call: TRBV6-4
d_call: NA
cdr3_aa: CASLHTEAFF
cdr3_nt: TGTGCCAGCCTCCACACTGAAGCTTTCTTT

clone_size: NA
j_call: TRBJ2-3
v_call: TRBV15
d_call: NA
cdr3_aa: CATSKERVDTDTQYF
cdr3_nt: TGTGCCACCAGCAAAGAGCGGGTGGACACAGATACGCAGTATTTT

clone_size: NA
j_call: TRBJ2-7
v_call: TRBV6-1
d_call: NA
cdr3_aa: CASFFGGEEQYF
cdr3_nt: TGTGCCAGCTTTTTCGGGGGTGAGGAGCAGTACTTC

clone_size: NA
j_call: TRBJ2-1
v_call: TRBV5-1
d_call: TRBD1
cdr3_aa: CASRASTGQGSNEQFF
cdr3_nt: TGCGCCAGCAGAGCTTCCACGGGACAGGGATCAAATGAGCAGTTCTTC

clone_size: NA
j_call: TRBJ1-1
v_call: TRBV5-6
d_call: NA
cdr3_aa: CASSLVFGGGQATEAFF
cdr3_nt: TGTGCCAGCAGCTTGGTTTTCGGGGGGGGACAAGCTACTGAAGCTTTCTTT

clone_size: NA
j_call: TRBJ1-5
v_call: TRBV19
d_call: TRBD1
cdr3_aa: CASSMGQGARNQPQHF
cdr3_nt: TGTGCCAGTAGTATGGGACAGGGGGCCAGAAATCAGCCCCAGCATTTT

clone_size: once
j_call: TRBJ1-2
v_call: TRBV7-2
d_call: NA
cdr3_aa: CASSSFPTANYGYTF
cdr3_nt: TGTGCCAGCAGTTCGTTTCCGACTGCTAACTATGGCTACACCTTC